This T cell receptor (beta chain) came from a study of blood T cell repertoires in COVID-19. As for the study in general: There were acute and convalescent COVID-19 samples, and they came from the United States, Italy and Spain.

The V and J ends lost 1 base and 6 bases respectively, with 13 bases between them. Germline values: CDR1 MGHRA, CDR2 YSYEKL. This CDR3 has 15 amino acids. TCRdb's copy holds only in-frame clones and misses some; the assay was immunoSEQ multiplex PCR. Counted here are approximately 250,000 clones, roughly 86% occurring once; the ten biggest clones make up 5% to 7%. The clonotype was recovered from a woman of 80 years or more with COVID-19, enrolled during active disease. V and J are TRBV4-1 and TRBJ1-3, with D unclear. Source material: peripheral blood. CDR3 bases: TGCGCCAGCAGCCAAGCCTGGTTTCTAGAAAACACCATATATTTT. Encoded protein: CASSQAWFLENTIYF.